This T cell receptor (beta chain) was sequenced in a study of CD8 T cells in ankylosing spondylitis. Notes on the study in general: The study identified a TCR beta motif of under ten highly homologous variants that appeared characteristic of ankylosing spondylitis blood. Some of these motif variants have turned up before, in reports on reactive arthritis synovial fluid and blood.

MiXCR was run by TCRdb on the 5' RACE reads, yielding one entry per CDR3 protein. The sample has approximately 540,000 distinct CDR3 sequences; roughly an eighth are singletons. The CDR3 length is 16 residues. CDR1 and CDR2 (germline): SEHNR, FQNEAQ (reference sequence). Trimming removed 0 bases from V and 0 bases from J, with 11 bases in between. Comment on this clonotype: Its antigen is currently unknown.

The chain has TRBV7-9 and TRBJ1-2; D might be TRBD1 (5 bases). This TCR came from a male donor with ankylosing spondylitis. The sequencing input was blood, either unsorted or a sorted T cell fraction (not recorded which). The chain's CDR3 is CASSLAGVLANYGYTF. The DNA for the CDR3 is TGTGCCAGCAGCTTAGCGGGGGTCTTAGCTAACTATGGCTACACCTTC.